This section outlines one T cell receptor beta chain sequence together with its context. The antigen is not known. The germline CDR1 and CDR2 sequences are MDHEN and SYDVKM. With 11 bases removed from V and 3 bases from J, the gap between germline ends came to 10 bases. The CDR3 loop spans 12 amino acids. Despite likely unrecorded immune exposures, the donors were nominally healthy at the time of sampling. The PCR was carried out with 60 Vbeta primers and 13 Jbeta primers. Method: immunoSEQ multiplex PCR; TCRdb's copy keeps in-frame clones and lacks some. The table shows roughly 100,000 clones, with over 75% occurring only once. The data are from a study of cytomegalovirus exposure and HLA in healthy donors. Findings of the study overall: Presence/absence analyses took donor sequencing depth as roughly uniform. Most likely, a cluster of highly shared sequence variants arose as a sequencing artifact.

The receptor comes from a female donor in good health and CMV-seropositive. The sample consisted of PBMCs. The rearrangement links TRBV28 to TRBJ1-4; D is undetermined. CDR3 sequence reads: CASRPANEKLFF. CDR3 bases: TGTGCCTCTCGTCCAGCTAATGAAAAACTGTTTTTT.